Below are 27 T cell receptor beta chains sequenced from a single sample in a study of response to subunit inactivated influenza vaccine. TCRdb re-analysed the RT-PCR reads in MiXCR, keeping a single row per CDR3 protein. The sample holds about 540,000 distinct CDR3 sequences, around 15% seen once. Sequences were derived from PBMCs from blood, sampled about 12 days after vaccination. The receptors were gathered from a man aged 45-65 years who received an inactivated influenza vaccine.

The table lists this clonotype with a few counts. V is TRBV7-7 and J is TRBJ2-1; 8 nucleotides line up with TRBD1. The CDR3 is made up of 14 amino acids. CDR1 is SSHAT and CDR2 is FNYEAQ in the germline V gene (reference sequence). V shed 1 base and J 10 bases; nucleotides not matched to a gene: 6. The CDR3, as DNA: TGTGCCAGCAGCTTAGAGGACAGGGCAGGGGAGCAGTTCTTC. It encodes CASSLEDRAGEQFF.

In this sample, this clonotype turned up a few times. V and J are TRBV2 and TRBJ2-7; possibly TRBD2 for D (6 bases). Germline V CDR1 and CDR2: SNHLY, FYNNEI. The CDR3 is made up of 16 amino acids. The V end lost 6 bases, the J end lost 3 bases, and 21 bases lay between the germline ends. This CDR3 reads CASSELPGTGGYEQYF. Written as DNA, the CDR3 is TGTGCCAGCAGCGAACTACCCGGGACTGGGGGCTACGAGCAGTACTTC.

A few counts support this clonotype. V gene TRBV20-1 combines with J gene TRBJ1-2, with D maybe TRBD1 (5 bases). V gave up 5 bases and J gave up 2 bases, with 15 bases separating them. The CDR3 consists of 14 residues. Germline CDR1 and CDR2: DFQATT and SNEGSKA (reference sequence). The chain's CDR3 is CSAFYRDGNYGYTF. The CDR3 DNA sequence: TGCAGTGCTTTCTACCGGGACGGCAACTATGGCTACACCTTC.

The chain couples TRBV13 to TRBJ1-4; D is undetermined. The CDR3 sequence is 15 residues long. The germline V gene encodes CDR1 PRHDT and CDR2 FYEKMQ (reference sequence). V lost 5 bases and J 0 bases, leaving 10 bases between the germline ends. Here the CDR3 reads CASSSGRSTNEKLFF. The CDR3 coding sequence is TGTGCCAGCAGCAGCGGACGGTCAACTAATGAAAAACTGTTTTTT.

In this sample, this clonotype turned up a few times. This chain connects TRBV4-3 to TRBJ1-6, with 8 positions matching TRBD1. This CDR3 comprises 15 residues. Losses at the gene ends were 0 bases for V and 8 bases for J; bases not matched to a gene: 3. Looked up from germline, CDR1 is LGHNA and CDR2 is YSLEER. Here the CDR3 reads CASSQEHRGYSPLHF. In DNA, the CDR3 is TGCGCCAGCAGCCAAGAACACAGGGGGTATTCACCCCTCCACTTT.

The chain joins TRBV3-1 to TRBJ2-5; D is unclear. Deletions cut 3 bases from V and 5 bases from J, with 13 bases between. Per the germline V gene, CDR1 is LGHDT and CDR2 is YNNKEL (reference sequence). The CDR3 has 14 amino acids. The CDR3 DNA reads as TGTGCCAGCAGCCAGGAAGAGACAAGGGAGACCCAGTACTTC. This sequence encodes CASSQEETRETQYF.

This clonotype came up a few times. V and J are TRBV3-1 and TRBJ2-1; D uncertain. CDR3 size: 14 residues. V was cut by 2 bases and J by 6 bases, with 11 bases left in between. Germline V gene data show CDR1 as LGHDT and CDR2 as YNNKEL (reference sequence). This CDR3 is CASSQSLSINEQFF. Here the CDR3 DNA reads TGTGCCAGCAGCCAAAGTCTTTCCATCAATGAGCAGTTCTTC.

To note about this clonotype: A much larger clone lies a single base off, so this may be a read error. The chain joins TRBV7-2 to TRBJ2-3; 9 bases line up with TRBD1. Germline CDR1 and CDR2: SGHTA and FQGNSA. CDR3 length equals 15 residues. The chain's CDR3 is CASSSGQGSGDTLYF. As DNA, the CDR3 is TGTGCCAGCAGCTCGGGACAGGGTTCAGGGGATACGCTGTATTTT.

This clonotype showed up just a few times. The J gene is TRBJ2-2, the V gene TRBV7-3, with 9 bases fitting TRBD1. V lost 6 bases and J lost 6; bases outside the gene matches: 8. CDR1 SGHTA and CDR2 FQGTGA come from the germline V gene. The CDR3 runs to 15 residues. The CDR3 loop is CASSPGTGLPGELFF. Here the CDR3 DNA reads TGTGCCAGCAGTCCGGGGACAGGGCTGCCCGGGGAGCTGTTTTTT.

V usage is TRBV7-2 and J usage is TRBJ2-7; 10 bases fit TRBD2. Germline CDR1 reads SGHTA; CDR2 reads FQGNSA. The CDR3 has 15 residues. V was pared by 4 bases and J by 2 bases, with 5 bases of the junction left unmatched. This CDR3 is CASSYSGRGTYEQYF. The CDR3 region has the DNA TGTGCCAGCAGCTACAGCGGGAGGGGAACCTACGAGCAGTACTTC.

This clonotype came up many times. The chain uses TRBV6-2 or TRBV6-3 and TRBJ1-1; D possibly corresponds to TRBD1 (6 bases). Trimming cost V 6 bases and J 11 bases, with 19 bases left between them. The CDR3 is 13 residues long. Germline V lookup: CDR1 MNHEY, CDR2 SVGEGT. CDR3 sequence reads: CASRPNRAFQAFF. The DNA of the CDR3 is TGTGCCAGCAGGCCAAACAGGGCGTTTCAGGCTTTCTTT.

J is TRBJ2-7 and V is TRBV27, with D tentatively TRBD1 (6 bases). Trimming pared 3 bases from V and 2 bases from J, leaving 11 bases between. The CDR3 spans 14 residues. Germline loops: CDR1 MNHEY, CDR2 SMNVEV (reference sequence). This CDR3 is CASSFIEGAYEQYF. The CDR3 DNA follows: TGTGCCAGCAGTTTCATAGAGGGGGCCTACGAGCAGTACTTC.

This clonotype was detected a few times. The chain employs TRBV12-3 or TRBV12-4 and TRBJ2-3, with 7 bases that match TRBD1. The trim removed 6 bases at V and 6 bases at J, leaving 3 bases unmatched. The CDR3 contains 12 residues. The CDR3 spells CASSHRGDTQYF. CDR3 coding DNA: TGTGCCAGCAGCCACAGGGGTGATACGCAGTATTTT.

This clonotype was observed a handful of times. V usage is TRBV29-1 and J usage is TRBJ2-5; 10 bases line up with TRBD1. The V gene end was trimmed by 6 bases and the J gene end by 4 bases; junction bases not matched to a gene: 5. CDR1 is SQVTM, CDR2 ANQGSEA, per germline. This CDR3 region has 13 residues. The CDR3, as DNA: TGCAGCGTGTCTCGACAGGGGGCAGAGACCCAGTACTTC. Its protein is CSVSRQGAETQYF.

Only a few counts were recorded for this clonotype. The chain uses TRBV28 and TRBJ2-5, with 9 positions matching TRBD2. V shed 4 bases, J shed 4 bases, and the junction held 10 bases outside the gene matches. Germline lookup yields CDR1 MDHEN and CDR2 SYDVKM. This CDR3 is 16 amino acids long. CDR3 region: CASSSHAGGQRETQYF. The DNA for the CDR3 is TGTGCCAGCAGTTCTCATGCGGGGGGGCAGAGAGAGACCCAGTACTTC.

This clonotype has a handful of counts. V usage is TRBV12-3 or TRBV12-4 and J usage is TRBJ1-2; D perhaps matches TRBD1 (6 bases). Deletions cut 6 bases from V and 7 bases from J, with 15 bases between. This CDR3 spans 13 amino acids. The CDR3 protein is CASSSFGTLGYTF. The CDR3 DNA follows: TGTGCCAGCAGCTCCTTCGGGACACTTGGCTACACCTTC.

CDR3 sequence (DNA): TGCGCCAGCAGCACCAGACTAGCGGGAGTTTCAGATACGCAGTATTTT. Its translation: CASSTRLAGVSDTQYF. This rearrangement joins TRBV5-1 to TRBJ2-3; TRBD2 agrees at 12 bases. The CDR3 contains 16 residues. CDR1 SGHRS and CDR2 YFSETQ come from the germline V gene. V dropped 4 bases and J dropped 4; count of bases not matched to a gene: 7.

This clonotype was detected only a few times. CDR3 nucleotides: TGTGCCAGCAGCATGCTAGCGGGGCTAACCGGGGAGCTGTTTTTT. The encoded protein is CASSMLAGLTGELFF. The chain uses TRBV7-9 and TRBJ2-2, with 9 nucleotides matching TRBD2. The CDR3 is made up of 15 amino acids. From germline, CDR1 is SEHNR and CDR2 FQNEAQ (reference sequence). After removal of 5 bases from V and 5 bases from J, the junction contained 6 bases not matched to a gene.

This clonotype was detected a few times. This chain connects TRBV7-8 to TRBJ1-5; D not resolved. The CDR3 totals 15 residues. Trimming cost V 4 bases and J 3 bases, with 13 bases left between them. The V gene's germline CDR1 is SGHVS and CDR2 FQNEAQ. The CDR3 nucleotides read TGTGCCAGCAGCTACGGCGGGAAGGTCAATCAGCCCCAGCATTTT. This translates into CASSYGGKVNQPQHF.

The chain carries TRBV4-1 and TRBJ1-1, with D possibly TRBD1 on 6 matching bases. CDR3 length equals 13 residues. Germline-derived CDR1 and CDR2 are MGHRA and YSYEKL. V was trimmed by 1 base and J by 6 bases, leaving 9 bases between them. This CDR3 is CASSQVWGPEAFF. CDR3 bases: TGCGCCAGCAGCCAAGTGTGGGGGCCTGAAGCTTTCTTT.

This rearrangement joins TRBV12-3 or TRBV12-4 to TRBJ2-1; 8 bases are a match to TRBD2. The CDR3 totals 15 residues. V shed 6 bases, J shed 4 bases, and the junction held 8 bases outside the gene matches. CDR3 nucleotides: TGTGCCAGCAGATTGGGACGGGAGGGTTACAATGAGCAGTTCTTC. It yields the protein CASRLGREGYNEQFF.

This clonotype was picked up a small number of times. The CDR3, as DNA: TGTGCCAGCAGCCAAGACGTCGGGAGCTACGAGCAGTACTTC. This sequence encodes CASSQDVGSYEQYF. The chain joins TRBV4-2 to TRBJ2-7; possibly TRBD2 for D (6 bases). Germline V gene lookup returns CDR1 LGHNA and CDR2 YNFKEQ. The length of the CDR3 is 14 residues. V shed 0 bases and J shed 3 bases, with 9 bases lying between them.

This clonotype was recorded a few times. V is TRBV3-1 and J is TRBJ1-2; the D is unclear. Germline V gene data show CDR1 as LGHDT and CDR2 as YNNKEL (reference sequence). Deletions cut 1 base from V and 8 bases from J, with 8 bases between. The CDR3 extends over 12 amino acids. The CDR3 spells CASSQGELGYTF. The CDR3 DNA follows: TGTGCCAGCAGCCAAGGTGAACTCGGCTACACCTTC.

J is TRBJ1-2 and V is TRBV5-1; D remains unclear. V was pared by 10 bases and J by 5 bases, with 3 bases between. CDR3 length: 8 amino acids. From germline, CDR1 is SGHRS and CDR2 YFSETQ. The CDR3 protein is CASYGYTF. In DNA, the CDR3 is TGCGCCTCATATGGCTACACCTTC.

The rearrangement uses TRBV18 and TRBJ2-1, with 7 bases fitting TRBD2. CDR3 size: 15 residues. J lost 6 bases, V lost 6 bases, and 11 bases had no gene match. Per germline, CDR1 KGHSH and CDR2 LQKENI. The CDR3: CASSTSASGGNEQFF. CDR3 bases: TGTGCCAGCTCCACGTCTGCTAGCGGTGGCAATGAGCAGTTCTTC.

This clonotype was seen a few times. The chain joins TRBV6-2 or TRBV6-3 to TRBJ2-7, with 10 bases matching TRBD2. Trimming removed 7 bases from V and 2 bases from J; junction bases left unmatched: 14. This CDR3 has 17 residues. The V gene's germline CDR1 is MNHEY and CDR2 SVGEGT. In DNA form, the CDR3 reads TGTGCCAGCACCCAGGGGCTAGCGGGAGATTTCGCCTACGAGCAGTACTTC. This sequence encodes CASTQGLAGDFAYEQYF.

This clonotype was seen a handful of times. The chain uses TRBV10-2 and TRBJ1-5; D gene unclear. The CDR3 length is 16 residues. The V end was cut by 0 bases, the J end by 5 bases, with 14 bases between. Per the germline V gene, CDR1 is WSHSY and CDR2 is SAAADI. As DNA, the CDR3 is TGCGCCAGCAGTGAGTCGCTGGGCAGCATGGATCAGCCCCAGCATTTT. Protein product: CASSESLGSMDQPQHF.